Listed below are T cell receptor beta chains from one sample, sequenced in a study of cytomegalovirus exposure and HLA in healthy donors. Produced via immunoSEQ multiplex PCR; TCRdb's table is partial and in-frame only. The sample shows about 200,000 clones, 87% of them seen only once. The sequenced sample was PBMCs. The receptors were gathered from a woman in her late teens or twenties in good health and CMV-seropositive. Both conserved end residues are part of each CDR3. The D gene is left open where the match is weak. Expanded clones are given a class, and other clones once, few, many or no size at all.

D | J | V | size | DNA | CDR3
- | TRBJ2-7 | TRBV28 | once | TGTGCCAGCAGAACCCTCTCGGGGGGCCACGAGCAGTACTTC | CASRTLSGGHEQYF
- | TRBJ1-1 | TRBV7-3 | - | TGTGCCAGCAGCTTAATGGGGGCCGACACTGAAGCTTTCTTT | CASSLMGADTEAFF
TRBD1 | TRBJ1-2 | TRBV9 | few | TGTGCCAGCAGCGTAGCTACGGACAGGGCCTATGGCTACACCTTC | CASSVATDRAYGYTF
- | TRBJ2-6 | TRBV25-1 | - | TGTGCCAGCAGTGATTCAGGGGAATCTGGGGCCAACGTCCTGACTTTC | CASSDSGESGANVLTF
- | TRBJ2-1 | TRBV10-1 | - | TGCGCCAGCAGTGAGTCGGTGAGAGGTGAGCAGTTCTTC | CASSESVRGEQFF
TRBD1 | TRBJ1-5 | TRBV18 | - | TGTGCCAGCTCGGCGGACAGGGCCCTCCTTAGCAATCAGCCCCAGCATTTT | CASSADRALLSNQPQHF
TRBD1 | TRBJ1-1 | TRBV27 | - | TGTGCCAGCAGCCTAGACAGGGGGCCCACTGAAGCTTTCTTT | CASSLDRGPTEAFF
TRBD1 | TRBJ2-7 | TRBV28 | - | TGTGCCAGCAGTTTGAGGGGACAGACATCCTACGAGCAGTACTTC | CASSLRGQTSYEQYF
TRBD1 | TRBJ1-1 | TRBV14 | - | TGTGCCAGCAGCCAAGTGGGCAGGGGGAATGCTTTCTTT | CASSQVGRGNAFF
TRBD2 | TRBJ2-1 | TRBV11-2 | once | TGTGCCAGCAGCTTAAGTGGACTAGCGGGAGGAGAGCAGTTCTTC | CASSLSGLAGGEQFF
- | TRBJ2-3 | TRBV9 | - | TGTGCCAGCAGCGTACAGGGGCGCACAGATACGCAGTATTTT | CASSVQGRTDTQYF
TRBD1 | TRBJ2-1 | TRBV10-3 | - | TGTGCCTCCGAAGGTGGGACAGAAAATTACAATGAGCAGTTCTTC | CASEGGTENYNEQFF
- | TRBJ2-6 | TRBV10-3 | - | TGTGCCATCAGTTATGACATCTCGGCACTTAGTGTCTCTGGGGCCAACGTCCTGACTTTC | CAISYDISALSVSGANVLTF
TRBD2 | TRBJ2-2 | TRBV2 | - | TGTGCCAGCAGTGAAGGAGCGGGAGGCCTCGGGGAGCTGTTTTTT | CASSEGAGGLGELFF
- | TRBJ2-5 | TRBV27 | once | TGTGCCAGCAGTTCTTACCTCGGGGGAGAGACCCAGTACTTC | CASSSYLGGETQYF
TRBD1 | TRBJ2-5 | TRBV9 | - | TGTGCCAGCAGCGCCCAGGGGGCCCAAGAGACCCAGTACTTC | CASSAQGAQETQYF
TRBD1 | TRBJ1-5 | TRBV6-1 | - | TGTGCCAGCAGAGCCCGACAGGGCCTAAATCAGCCCCAGCATTTT | CASRARQGLNQPQHF
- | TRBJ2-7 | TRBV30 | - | TGTGCCTGGAGGAAGTCGGGAGTCCGTGACGAGCAGTACTTC | CAWRKSGVRDEQYF